One sample yielded the 24 T cell receptor beta chains listed below, sequenced in a study of T cells after yellow fever vaccination (dated by TCRdb to between 2018 and 2020). The sample's treatment or condition label, in plain terms: live attenuated yellow fever vaccine strain. The library was built by means of 5' RACE. The reads were generated on an Illumina NovaSeq 6000. TCRdb reprocessing: public reads trimmed at Q25 with fastp, clones called with MiXCR, in-frame beta chains kept. CDR3 protein duplicates are merged, each entry listing the most common genes and DNA. The sample records roughly 340,000 distinct CDR3 sequences, roughly 4% of which are singletons. The ten largest account for 20% to 30% of the sample. This material consisted of PBMCs, taken 5 days after the yellow fever booster vaccination. The origin of the receptors is a man between 18 and 29 years old who received the YFV17D yellow fever vaccine.

V gene TRBV20-1 combines with J gene TRBJ2-1; 7 bases align to TRBD2. V lost 7 bases, J lost 0 bases, and 6 bases stayed unmatched. Germline-derived CDR1 and CDR2 are DFQATT and SNEGSKA (reference sequence). The CDR3 has 14 residues. The CDR3 loop reads CSVLERGSYNEQFF. Written as DNA, the CDR3 is TGCAGTGTTTTAGAGCGGGGCTCCTACAATGAGCAGTTCTTC.

V and J are TRBV11-2 and TRBJ2-1; D remains ambiguous. V was shortened by 2 bases and J by 14 bases, with 16 bases between the two germline ends. This CDR3 comprises 13 residues. CDR1 and CDR2 (germline): SGHAT, FQNNGV. The CDR3 nucleotides read TGTGCCAGCAGCTTATCGCTTTCCGAACGGGAGTTCTTC. Translated: CASSLSLSEREFF.

This clonotype was counted only a few times. The V gene is TRBV28, the J gene TRBJ2-1; 10 bases map to TRBD2. Germline loops: CDR1 MDHEN, CDR2 SYDVKM. The CDR3 consists of 17 residues. After removal of 5 bases from V and 4 bases from J, the junction contained 11 bases not matched to a gene. The CDR3 sequence is CASSPSSGGARYNEQFF. The CDR3 DNA reads TGTGCCAGCAGTCCATCCAGCGGGGGGGCCAGGTACAATGAGCAGTTCTTC.

In this sample, this clonotype turned up a few times. The rearrangement joins TRBV4-1 to TRBJ1-2; 7 bases map to TRBD1. V shed 1 base, J shed 5 bases, and the junction held 4 bases outside the gene matches. CDR1 and CDR2 from the germline V gene are MGHRA and YSYEKL. The CDR3 runs to 14 residues. CDR3: CASSQGDSYYGYTF. In DNA, the CDR3 is TGCGCCAGCAGCCAAGGGGACAGCTATTATGGCTACACCTTC.

In its sample, this clonotype was seen many times. The chain combines TRBV20-1 with TRBJ2-7, with 11 bases matching TRBD2. The ends lost 6 bases at V and 6 bases at J; junction bases unmatched: 7. CDR3 length: 13 residues. Germline lookup yields CDR1 DFQATT and CDR2 SNEGSKA (reference sequence). The CDR3 region has the DNA TGCAGTGCCCTTAGCGGGGGGGCCACCGAGCAGTACTTC. It yields the protein CSALSGGATEQYF.

The chain is built from TRBV18 and TRBJ1-1; D is undetermined. In germline, CDR1 is KGHSH, CDR2 LQKENI. This CDR3 is built from 14 residues. Between the trimmed V and J ends, which lost 2 bases and 1 base, there was a span of 8 bases. The CDR3 bases are TGTGCCAGCTCACCATACACACCGAACACTGAAGCTTTCTTT. Its protein product is CASSPYTPNTEAFF. Full variable domain (remainder filled in from reference TRBV18 and TRBJ1-1): NAGVMQNPRHLVRRRGQEARLRCSPMKGHSHVYWYRQLPEEGLKFMVYLQKENIIDESGMPKERFSAEFPKEGPSILRIQQVVRGDSAAYFCASSPYTPNTEAFFGQGTRLTVV.

This clonotype has a handful of counts. The CDR3 bases are TGTGCCAGCAGCGGTCCAGGGACGCTTGGAACAGATACGCAGTATTTT. Encoded protein: CASSGPGTLGTDTQYF. The genes are TRBV7-9 and TRBJ2-3; perhaps D is TRBD1 or TRBD2 (5 bases each). The CDR3 contains 16 residues. From germline, CDR1 is SEHNR and CDR2 FQNEAQ (reference sequence). V was clipped by 5 bases and J by 3 bases, with 18 bases between them.

The chain links TRBV15 to TRBJ2-4; TRBD2 is a possible D gene (5 bases). The CDR3 extends over 15 amino acids. V was shortened by 3 bases and J by 5 bases, with 14 bases between the two germline ends. Germline V gives CDR1 LNHNV, CDR2 YYDKDF (reference sequence). The DNA of the CDR3 is TGTGCCACCAGCAGGGGAGTGACCTCTCAAAACATTCAGTACTTC. Translating it yields CATSRGVTSQNIQYF.

The V gene is TRBV5-1, the J gene TRBJ2-3; 14 nucleotides agree with TRBD2. The germline V gene encodes CDR1 SGHRS and CDR2 YFSETQ. V trimming: 4 bases; J trimming: 5 bases; junction bases outside the gene matches: 6. This CDR3 contains 16 residues. The CDR3 DNA is TGCGCCAGCAGCCAGGGACTAGCGGGGGAAGGAGATACGCAGTATTTT. This encodes CASSQGLAGEGDTQYF.

The chain has TRBV7-9 and TRBJ2-5; 11 bases align to TRBD1. CDR1 and CDR2 (germline): SEHNR, FQNEAQ (reference sequence). Losses at the gene ends were 4 bases for V and 4 bases for J; bases not matched to a gene: 11. This CDR3 is built from 17 residues. This chain's CDR3 is CASSSHRSDRGRETQYF. As DNA, the CDR3 is TGTGCCAGCAGCTCCCACCGATCGGACAGGGGGCGAGAGACCCAGTACTTC. Filled out from reference TRBV7-9 and TRBJ2-5, the complete variable domain reads DTGVSQNPRHKITKRGQNVTFRCDPISEHNRLYWYRQTLGQGPEFLTYFQNEAQLEKSRLLSDRFSAERPKGSFSTLEIQRTEQGDSAMYLCASSSHRSDRGRETQYFGPGTRLLVL.

The gene calls are TRBV4-2 and TRBJ1-4, with a weak D call TRBD1 (6 bases). Germline V CDR1 and CDR2: LGHNA, YNFKEQ. Trimming took off 0 bases at V and 8 bases at J, with 16 bases between the two ends. There are 16 residues in the CDR3. The CDR3 nucleotides read TGTGCCAGCAGCCAAGATTTGCAGGGGAGGAGGGAAAAACTGTTTTTT. Protein product: CASSQDLQGRREKLFF.

The J gene is TRBJ1-2, the V gene TRBV29-1; 7 bases agree with TRBD1. Trimming cost V 6 bases and J 4 bases; bases outside gene matches: 8. Germline V gives CDR1 SQVTM, CDR2 ANQGSEA. The CDR3 is made up of 13 amino acids. The CDR3 sequence: CSVDGQAGYGYTF. CDR3 coding DNA: TGCAGCGTCGACGGACAGGCTGGCTATGGCTACACCTTC.

This clonotype was picked up many times. The rearrangement uses TRBV12-3 or TRBV12-4 and TRBJ1-2; possible D gene TRBD1, 5 bases. CDR3 length: 15 residues. Trimming removed 5 bases at V and 0 bases at J, with 13 bases between. The CDR3 DNA follows: TGTGCCAGCAGTGGGGACGGCCCAGCTAACTATGGCTACACCTTC. Translation: CASSGDGPANYGYTF.

The chain is built from TRBV5-1 and TRBJ2-3; D not certain. V was shortened by 0 bases and J by 0 bases, with 11 bases between the two germline ends. Germline-derived CDR1 and CDR2 are SGHRS and YFSETQ. The CDR3 runs to 16 residues. The CDR3 DNA reads as TGCGCCAGCAGCTTGGGGGTAGAGTTGAGCACAGATACGCAGTATTTT. Translating gives CASSLGVELSTDTQYF.

This clonotype was counted ten times or more. CDR3 sequence: CASSLDDVGYTF. DNA of the CDR3: TGTGCCAGCAGCTTAGATGACGTTGGCTACACCTTC. The rearrangement joins TRBV7-2 to TRBJ1-2; no clear D. This CDR3 region has 12 residues. Trimming stripped 1 base from V and 7 bases from J, with 7 bases between. Germline V CDR1 and CDR2: SGHTA, FQGNSA.

This clonotype was detected a few times. The chain's CDR3 is CASSQDPGSGNTIYF. For the CDR3, the DNA is TGCGCCAGCAGCCAAGATCCAGGGTCTGGAAACACCATATATTTT. The rearrangement links TRBV4-1 to TRBJ1-3; TRBD1 might be the D (5 bases). The CDR3 contains 15 residues. The V gene's germline CDR1 is MGHRA and CDR2 YSYEKL. Trimming removed 0 bases from V and 1 base from J, with 7 bases in between.

V gene TRBV5-1 combines with J gene TRBJ1-5; no definite D call. CDR1 and CDR2 from the germline V gene are SGHRS and YFSETQ. The V and J ends lost 0 bases and 5 bases respectively, with 12 bases between them. The CDR3 runs 15 residues. The CDR3 DNA is TGCGCCAGCAGCTTGGAACGGATGGAGGATCAGCCCCAGCATTTT. Its translation: CASSLERMEDQPQHF.

The sample holds many counts of this clonotype. This chain links TRBV20-1 with TRBJ2-1, with a weak D call TRBD1 (5 bases). Germline CDR1 and CDR2: DFQATT and SNEGSKA (reference sequence). The CDR3 has 15 residues. Trimming stripped 1 base from V and 6 bases from J, with 16 bases between. CDR3 region: CSARGPMGRGNEQFF. The CDR3 nucleotides read TGCAGTGCTAGAGGGCCGATGGGGCGAGGCAATGAGCAGTTCTTC.

This clonotype was counted many times. The chain has TRBV18 and TRBJ2-1; D possibly corresponds to TRBD2 (5 bases). Germline CDR1 KGHSH, CDR2 LQKENI. V was trimmed by 8 bases and J by 0 bases, leaving 14 bases between them. The CDR3 length is 15 residues. CDR3 nucleotides: TGTGCCAGCGGACTTCGCGATCTCTCCTACAATGAGCAGTTCTTC. This gives the protein CASGLRDLSYNEQFF.

The sample holds many counts of this clonotype. The rearrangement joins TRBV29-1 to TRBJ2-7; D perhaps matches TRBD1 (6 bases). The CDR3 contains 13 residues. From germline, CDR1 is SQVTM and CDR2 ANQGSEA. Trimming took 6 bases from V and 2 from J, leaving 14 bases between them. This CDR3 reads CSVVSDRTYEQYV. The CDR3 nucleotides are TGCAGCGTAGTTTCCGACAGGACCTACGAGCAGTACGTC.

This clonotype was detected many times. The V call is TRBV20-1, the J call TRBJ2-5, with 8 nucleotides matching TRBD2. The CDR3 has 14 residues. Germline trimming cut 2 bases from V and 5 bases from J; bases unmatched to any gene: 7. The germline CDR1 and CDR2 sequences are DFQATT and SNEGSKA (reference sequence). CDR3 in amino acids: CSARNAGGGETQYF. Here the CDR3 DNA reads TGCAGTGCTAGAAACGCGGGGGGCGGGGAGACCCAGTACTTC.

The genes are TRBV12-3 or TRBV12-4 and TRBJ2-3; TRBD1 might be the D (5 bases). V lost 6 bases and J 2 bases, leaving 15 bases between the germline ends. CDR3 length: 15 residues. The CDR3 bases are TGTGCCAGCAGGTGGACCGACAGCAACACAGATACGCAGTATTTT. Residues: CASRWTDSNTDTQYF.

This clonotype was seen ten or more times. The chain is built from TRBV19 and TRBJ1-2; a weak D match, TRBD1 (5 bases). This CDR3 is 13 amino acids long. With 9 bases removed from V and 4 bases from J, the gap between germline ends came to 15 bases. Germline V gives CDR1 LNHDA, CDR2 SQIVND (reference sequence). CDR3 region: CASQPGTAYGYTF. CDR3 in DNA: TGTGCCAGCCAACCGGGGACGGCCTATGGCTACACCTTC.

This clonotype appeared many times. The chain uses TRBV7-9 and TRBJ2-5, with unresolved D. Germline V lookup: CDR1 SEHNR, CDR2 FQNEAQ (reference sequence). This CDR3 spans 13 amino acids. The germline V and J ends were trimmed by 3 bases and 4 bases, with 9 bases remaining between them. CDR3 loop: CASSLVARETQYF. The DNA of the CDR3 is TGTGCCAGCAGCTTGGTAGCCCGAGAGACCCAGTACTTC.